The clone carrying this TCR beta chain was picked up a small number of times. Germline assignment: CDR1 LNHNV and CDR2 YYDKDF (reference sequence). The CDR3 has 17 residues. Germline trimming cut 1 base from V and 3 bases from J; bases unmatched to any gene: 7. These data come from a study of response to subunit inactivated influenza vaccine. From the RT-PCR reads, TCRdb called clonotypes with MiXCR, one entry per CDR3 protein. In the table there are roughly 700,000 distinct CDR3 sequences, less than 20% of which are singletons. The clonotype was recovered from a man in his forties or fifties who received an inactivated influenza vaccine. The chain is built from TRBV15 and TRBJ2-1; 9 positions match TRBD2. The sample in question was PBMCs from blood, obtained approximately 12 days after vaccination. The CDR3 loop reads CATSRARGLADYNEQFF. CDR3 nucleotide sequence: TGTGCCACCAGCAGAGCCCGGGGACTAGCCGACTACAATGAGCAGTTCTTC.